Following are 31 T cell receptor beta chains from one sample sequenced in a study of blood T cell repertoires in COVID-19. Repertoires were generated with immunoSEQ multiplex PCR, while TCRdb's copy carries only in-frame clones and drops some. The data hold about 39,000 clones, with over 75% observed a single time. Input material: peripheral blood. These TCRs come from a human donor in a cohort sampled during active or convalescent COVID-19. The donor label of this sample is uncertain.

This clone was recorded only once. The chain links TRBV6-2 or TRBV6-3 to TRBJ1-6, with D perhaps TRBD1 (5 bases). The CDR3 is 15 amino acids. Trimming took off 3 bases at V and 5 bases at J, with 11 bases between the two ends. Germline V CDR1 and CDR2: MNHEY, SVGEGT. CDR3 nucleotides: TGTGCCAGCAGTTATAAGACAGCAGATAATTCACCCCTCCACTTT. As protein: CASSYKTADNSPLHF.

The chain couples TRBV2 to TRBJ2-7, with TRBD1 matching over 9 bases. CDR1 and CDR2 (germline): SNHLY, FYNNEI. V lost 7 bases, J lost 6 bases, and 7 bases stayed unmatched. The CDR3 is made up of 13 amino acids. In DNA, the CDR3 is TGTGCCAGCAACCGGGACAGGGTCTCCGAGCAGTACTTC. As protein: CASNRDRVSEQYF.

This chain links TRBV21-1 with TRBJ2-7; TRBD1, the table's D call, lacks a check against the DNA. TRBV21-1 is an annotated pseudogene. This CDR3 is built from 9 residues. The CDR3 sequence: CAINYEQYF. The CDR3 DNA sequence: TGTGCCATCAACTACGAGCAGTACTTC.

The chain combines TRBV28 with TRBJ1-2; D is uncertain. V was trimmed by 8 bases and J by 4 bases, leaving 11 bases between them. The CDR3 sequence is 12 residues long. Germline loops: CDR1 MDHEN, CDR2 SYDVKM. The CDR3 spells CASGLGLYGYTF. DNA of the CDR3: TGTGCCAGCGGCCTAGGCCTCTATGGCTACACCTTC.

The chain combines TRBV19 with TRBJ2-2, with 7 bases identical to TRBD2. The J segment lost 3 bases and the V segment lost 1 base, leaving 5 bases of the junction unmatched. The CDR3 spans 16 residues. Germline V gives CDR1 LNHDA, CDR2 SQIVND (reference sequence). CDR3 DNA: TGTGCCAGTAGTATAGCGGAGCGGGATGACACCGGGGAGCTGTTTTTT. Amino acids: CASSIAERDDTGELFF.

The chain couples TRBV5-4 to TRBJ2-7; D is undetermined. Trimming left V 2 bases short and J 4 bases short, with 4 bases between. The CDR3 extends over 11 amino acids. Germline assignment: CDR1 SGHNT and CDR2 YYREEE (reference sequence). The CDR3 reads CASSFGYEQYF. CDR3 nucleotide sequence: TGTGCCAGCAGCTTCGGGTACGAGCAGTACTTC. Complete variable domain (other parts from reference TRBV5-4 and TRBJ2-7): ETGVTQSPTHLIKTRGQQVTLRCSSQSGHNTVSWYQQALGQGPQFIFQYYREEENGRGNFPPRFSGLQFPNYSSELNVNALELDDSALYLCASSFGYEQYFGPGTRLTVT.

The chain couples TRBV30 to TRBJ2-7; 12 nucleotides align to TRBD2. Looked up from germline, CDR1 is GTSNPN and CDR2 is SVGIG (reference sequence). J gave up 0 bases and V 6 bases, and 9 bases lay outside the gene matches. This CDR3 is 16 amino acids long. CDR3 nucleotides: TGTGCCTGCAGCGGGACTAGCGGGTCGAGCTCCTACGAGCAGTACTTC. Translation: CACSGTSGSSSYEQYF.

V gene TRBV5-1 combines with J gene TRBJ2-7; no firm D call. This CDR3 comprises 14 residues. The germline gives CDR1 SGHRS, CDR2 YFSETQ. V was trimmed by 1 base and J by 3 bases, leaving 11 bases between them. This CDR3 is CASSLNAPGYEQYF. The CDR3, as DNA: TGCGCCAGCAGCTTGAATGCCCCCGGCTACGAGCAGTACTTC.

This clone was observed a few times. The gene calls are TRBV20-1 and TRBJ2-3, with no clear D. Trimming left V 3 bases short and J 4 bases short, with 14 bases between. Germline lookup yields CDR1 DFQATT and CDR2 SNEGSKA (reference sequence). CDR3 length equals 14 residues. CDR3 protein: CSASPTRSADTQYF. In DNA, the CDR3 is TGCAGTGCTAGTCCGACCCGCAGCGCAGATACGCAGTATTTT.

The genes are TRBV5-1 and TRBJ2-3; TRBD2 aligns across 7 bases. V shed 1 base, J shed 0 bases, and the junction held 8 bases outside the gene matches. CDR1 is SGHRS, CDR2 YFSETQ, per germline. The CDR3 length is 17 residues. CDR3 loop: CASSLWAGAPSTDTQYF. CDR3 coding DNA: TGCGCCAGCAGCTTGTGGGCGGGAGCCCCTAGCACAGATACGCAGTATTTT.

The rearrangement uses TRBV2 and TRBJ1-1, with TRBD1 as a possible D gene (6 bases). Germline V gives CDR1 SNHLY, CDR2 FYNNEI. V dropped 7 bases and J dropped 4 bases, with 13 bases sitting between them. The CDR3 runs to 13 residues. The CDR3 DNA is TGTGCCAGCACGCAGGGGAGTATCACTGAAGCTTTCTTT. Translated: CASTQGSITEAFF.

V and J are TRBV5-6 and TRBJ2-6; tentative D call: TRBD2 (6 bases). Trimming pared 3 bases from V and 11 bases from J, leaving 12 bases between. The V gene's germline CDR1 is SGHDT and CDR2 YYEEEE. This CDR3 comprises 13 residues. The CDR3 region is CASSSVGLHVLTF. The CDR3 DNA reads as TGTGCCAGCAGCTCGGTAGGACTACACGTCCTGACTTTC. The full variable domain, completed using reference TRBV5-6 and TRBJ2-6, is DAGVTQSPTHLIKTRGQQVTLRCSPKSGHDTVSWYQQALGQGPQFIFQYYEEEERQRGNFPDRFSGHQFPNYSSELNVNALLLGDSALYLCASSSVGLHVLTFGAGSRLTVL.

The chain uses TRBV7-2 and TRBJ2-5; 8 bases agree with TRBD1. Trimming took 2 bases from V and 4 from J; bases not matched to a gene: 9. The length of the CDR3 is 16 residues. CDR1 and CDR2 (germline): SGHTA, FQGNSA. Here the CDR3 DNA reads TGTGCCAGCAGCTTAAGACAGGGGATTAGTGGAGAGACCCAGTACTTC. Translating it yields CASSLRQGISGETQYF.

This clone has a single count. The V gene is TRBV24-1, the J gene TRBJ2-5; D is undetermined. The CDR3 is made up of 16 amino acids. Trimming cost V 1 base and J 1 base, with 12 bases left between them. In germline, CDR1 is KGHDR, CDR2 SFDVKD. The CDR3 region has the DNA TGTGCCACCAGTGATTTTAACTTGGGCAGCCAAGAGACCCAGTACTTC. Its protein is CATSDFNLGSQETQYF.

The CDR3 DNA sequence: TGTGCCAGCAGCGCTGGACAGGGGAGTATCAATGAGCAGTTCTTC. Translated, it gives CASSAGQGSINEQFF. This chain connects TRBV2 to TRBJ2-1; 9 positions agree with TRBD1. The germline V gene has CDR1 SNHLY and CDR2 FYNNEI. V shed 6 bases, J shed 6 bases, and the junction held 9 bases outside the gene matches. The CDR3 is 15 amino acids.

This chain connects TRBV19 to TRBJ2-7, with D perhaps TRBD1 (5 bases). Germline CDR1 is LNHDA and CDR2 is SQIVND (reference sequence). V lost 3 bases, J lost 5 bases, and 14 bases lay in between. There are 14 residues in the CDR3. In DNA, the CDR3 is TGTGCCAGTAGTATGGGCGACAGTCGGCACGAGCAGTACTTC. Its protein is CASSMGDSRHEQYF.

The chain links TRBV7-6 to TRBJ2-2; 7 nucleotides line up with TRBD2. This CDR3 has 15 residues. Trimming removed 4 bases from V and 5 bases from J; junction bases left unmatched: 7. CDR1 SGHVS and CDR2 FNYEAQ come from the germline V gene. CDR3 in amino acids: CASSYRTSWTGELFF. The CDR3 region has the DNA TGTGCCAGCAGCTACCGGACTAGTTGGACCGGGGAGCTGTTTTTT. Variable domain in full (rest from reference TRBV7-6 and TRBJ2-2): GAGVSQSPRYKVTKRGQDVALRCDPISGHVSLYWYRQALGQGPEFLTYFNYEAQQDKSGLPNDRFSAERPEGSISTLTIQRTEQRDSAMYRCASSYRTSWTGELFFGEGSRLTVL.

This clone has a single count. The CDR3: CASSYGIGGEQYF. DNA for the CDR3: TGTGCCAGCAGTTATGGGATTGGGGGGGAGCAGTACTTC. The gene calls are TRBV6-5 and TRBJ2-7, with a tentative D call TRBD2 (6 bases). V was trimmed by 3 bases and J by 7 bases, leaving 13 bases between them. In germline, CDR1 is MNHEY, CDR2 SVGAGI. The CDR3 extends over 13 amino acids.

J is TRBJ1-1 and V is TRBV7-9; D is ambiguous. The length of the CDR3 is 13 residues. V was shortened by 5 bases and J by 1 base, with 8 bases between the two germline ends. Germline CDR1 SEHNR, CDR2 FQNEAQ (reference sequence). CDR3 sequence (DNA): TGTGCCAGCAGCGCCGGGAGGAACACTGAAGCTTTCTTT. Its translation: CASSAGRNTEAFF.

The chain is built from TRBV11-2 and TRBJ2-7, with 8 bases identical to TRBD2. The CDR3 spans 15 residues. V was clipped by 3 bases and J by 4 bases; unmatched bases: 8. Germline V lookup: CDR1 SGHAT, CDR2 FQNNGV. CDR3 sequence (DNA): TGTGCCAGCAGCTTGGGTAGCGGGATTATTTACGAGCAGTACTTC. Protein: CASSLGSGIIYEQYF.

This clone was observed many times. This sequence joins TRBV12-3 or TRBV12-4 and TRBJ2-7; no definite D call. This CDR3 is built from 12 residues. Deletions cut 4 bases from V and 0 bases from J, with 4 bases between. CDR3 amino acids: CASSSYSYEQYF. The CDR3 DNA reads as TGTGCCAGCAGTTCTTACTCCTACGAGCAGTACTTC.

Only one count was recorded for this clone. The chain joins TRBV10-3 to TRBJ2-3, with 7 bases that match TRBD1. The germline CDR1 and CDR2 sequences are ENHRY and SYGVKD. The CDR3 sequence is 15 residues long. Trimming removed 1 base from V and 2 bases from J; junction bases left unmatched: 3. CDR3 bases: TGTGCCATCAGTGAGTGGGACAGAACCACAGATACGCAGTATTTT. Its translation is CAISEWDRTTDTQYF.

The CDR3 DNA reads TGTGCCAGCAGCTCCTCAACTCTAGCGGGAGTGGGGGAGCAGTACTTC. Protein product: CASSSSTLAGVGEQYF. The rearrangement uses TRBV7-2 and TRBJ2-7; TRBD2 matches at 10 bases. Unmatched junction bases numbered 13, after V lost 4 bases and J lost 7 bases. The CDR3 sequence is 16 residues long. Germline CDR1 reads SGHTA; CDR2 reads FQGNSA.

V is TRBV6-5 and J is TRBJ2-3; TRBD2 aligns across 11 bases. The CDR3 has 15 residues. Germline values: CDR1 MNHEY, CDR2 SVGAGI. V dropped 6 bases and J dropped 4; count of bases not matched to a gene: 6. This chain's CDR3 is CASSFSGRAADTQYF. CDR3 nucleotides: TGTGCCAGCAGCTTTAGCGGGAGGGCCGCAGATACGCAGTATTTT.

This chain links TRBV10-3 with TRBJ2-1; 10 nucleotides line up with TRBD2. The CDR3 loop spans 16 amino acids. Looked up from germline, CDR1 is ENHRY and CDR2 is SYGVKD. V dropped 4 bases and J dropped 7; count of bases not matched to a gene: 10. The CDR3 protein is CAISVRSGRAGNEQFF. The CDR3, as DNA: TGTGCCATCAGTGTCCGGAGCGGGAGGGCCGGAAATGAGCAGTTCTTC.

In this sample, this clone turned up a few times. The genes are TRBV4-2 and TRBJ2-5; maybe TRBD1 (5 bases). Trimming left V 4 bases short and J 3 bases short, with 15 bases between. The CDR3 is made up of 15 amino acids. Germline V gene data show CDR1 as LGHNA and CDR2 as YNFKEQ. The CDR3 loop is CASSLGQGIKETQYF. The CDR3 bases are TGTGCCAGCAGCCTCGGGCAGGGAATAAAAGAGACCCAGTACTTC.

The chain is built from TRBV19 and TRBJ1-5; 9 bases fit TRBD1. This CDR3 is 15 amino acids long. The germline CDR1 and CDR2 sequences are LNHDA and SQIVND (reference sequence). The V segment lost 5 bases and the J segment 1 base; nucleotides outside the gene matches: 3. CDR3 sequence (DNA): TGTGCCAGTAGTTCGGGACAGGGAAGCAATCAGCCCCAGCATTTT. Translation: CASSSGQGSNQPQHF.

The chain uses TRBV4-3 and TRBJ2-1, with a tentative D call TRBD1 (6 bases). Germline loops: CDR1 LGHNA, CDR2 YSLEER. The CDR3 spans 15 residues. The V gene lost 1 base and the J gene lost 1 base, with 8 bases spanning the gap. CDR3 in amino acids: CASSQGGGSYNEQFF. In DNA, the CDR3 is TGCGCCAGCAGCCAAGGAGGGGGTTCCTACAATGAGCAGTTCTTC.

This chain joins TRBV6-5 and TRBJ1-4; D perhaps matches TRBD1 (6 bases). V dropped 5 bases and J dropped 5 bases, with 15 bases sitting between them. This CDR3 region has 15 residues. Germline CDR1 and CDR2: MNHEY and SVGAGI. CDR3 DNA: TGTGCCAGCAGTCCATTGACAGGTCGGAATGAAAAACTGTTTTTT. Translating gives CASSPLTGRNEKLFF.

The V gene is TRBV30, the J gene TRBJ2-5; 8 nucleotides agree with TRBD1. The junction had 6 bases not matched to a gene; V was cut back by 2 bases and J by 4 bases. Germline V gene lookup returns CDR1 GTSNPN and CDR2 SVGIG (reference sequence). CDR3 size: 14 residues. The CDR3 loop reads CAWSPRTGLETQYF. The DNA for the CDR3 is TGTGCCTGGAGTCCCCGGACAGGGCTAGAGACCCAGTACTTC.

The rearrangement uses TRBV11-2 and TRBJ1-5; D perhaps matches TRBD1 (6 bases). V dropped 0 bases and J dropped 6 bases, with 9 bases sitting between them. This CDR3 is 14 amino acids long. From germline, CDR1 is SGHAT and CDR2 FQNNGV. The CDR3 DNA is TGTGCCAGCAGCTTAGATAGGGGGGGTCAGCCCCAGCATTTT. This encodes CASSLDRGGQPQHF.